The clone carrying this TCR beta chain was observed a handful of times. CDR1 is MDHEN, CDR2 SYDVKM, per germline. V was pared by 8 bases and J by 2 bases, with 12 bases of the junction left unmatched. The CDR3 length is 16 residues. This record comes from a study of T cells in Graves' hyperthyroidism and ophthalmopathy. The source material, RNA transcripts, was used to amplify TCR beta CDR3 regions. First-round RT-PCR with HTBI primers amplified the TCR CDR3 region. TCRdb redid the calling of the multiplex PCR reads with MiXCR, one entry per CDR3 protein. The table lists 500,000 to 550,000 distinct CDR3 sequences, 20% of them singletons, with approximately 50% in the top ten.

The material sequenced was blood. The chain combines TRBV28 with TRBJ2-3; TRBD1 aligns across 8 bases. The TCR was taken from a man aged 40-50 years with Graves' ophthalmopathy. The CDR3, as DNA: TGTGCCAGCTCCCTTCCGGGACAGGATTACACAGATACGCAGTATTTT. It codes for CASSLPGQDYTDTQYF.